One and the same sample provided the 5 T cell receptor beta chains below, sequenced in a study of T cell responses to AZD1222 COVID-19 vaccine. Measured with immunoSEQ multiplex PCR; TCRdb has only the in-frame clones, and not every one. The data show around 100,000 clones, with roughly 90% seen just once and about 1.2% held by the top ten. This specimen consisted of peripheral blood, obtained on day 0 of AZD1222 vaccination. These receptor sequences come from an adult in good health.

The J gene is TRBJ2-3, the V gene TRBV2; D gene unclear. CDR1 and CDR2 (germline): SNHLY, FYNNEI. Trimming cost V 10 bases and J 2 bases, with 13 bases left between them. The CDR3 has 13 residues. CDR3 residues: CATPPPLTDTQYF. The CDR3 DNA follows: TGTGCCACCCCCCCTCCTCTCACAGATACGCAGTATTTT. The entire variable domain, with the rest obtained from reference TRBV2 and TRBJ2-3, is as follows: EPEVTQTPSHQVTQMGQEVILRCVPISNHLYFYWYRQILGQKVEFLVSFYNNEISEKSEIFDDQFSVERPDGSNFTLKIRSTKLEDSAMYFCATPPPLTDTQYFGPGTRLTVL.

The chain has TRBV7-9 and TRBJ2-1; 7 nucleotides match TRBD2. Per the germline V gene, CDR1 is SEHNR and CDR2 is FQNEAQ (reference sequence). CDR3 size: 14 residues. The trim removed 1 base at V and 9 bases at J, leaving 6 bases unmatched. The CDR3 coding sequence is TGTGCCAGCAGCTTAGGTAGCGGGTTTCCTGAGCAGTTCTTC. Protein: CASSLGSGFPEQFF.

This clone was observed a few times. The chain carries TRBV9 and TRBJ2-5; a weak D match, TRBD1 (5 bases). Between the trimmed V and J ends, which lost 0 bases and 1 base, there was a span of 10 bases. This CDR3 spans 15 amino acids. Germline CDR1 reads SGDLS; CDR2 reads YYNGEE. CDR3 loop: CASSVGGRVQETQYF. The CDR3 DNA is TGTGCCAGCAGCGTAGGGGGCAGGGTCCAAGAGACCCAGTACTTC.

This chain links TRBV6-5 with TRBJ1-2, with D maybe TRBD1 (5 bases). Trimming removed 0 bases at V and 4 bases at J, with 6 bases between. Germline CDR1 reads MNHEY; CDR2 reads SVGAGI. The CDR3 spans 13 residues. The CDR3 DNA sequence: TGTGCCAGCAGTTACTCGACAGTCTATGGCTACACCTTC. Its translation is CASSYSTVYGYTF.

The chain has TRBV5-6 and TRBJ1-2, with 11 bases aligning to TRBD1. With 0 bases clipped from V and 4 bases from J, the junction kept 5 bases outside the gene matches. This CDR3 contains 16 residues. Germline values: CDR1 SGHDT, CDR2 YYEEEE. The CDR3 here is CASSLGDRGSTYGYTF. The DNA for the CDR3 is TGTGCCAGCAGCTTGGGGGACAGGGGGAGTACCTATGGCTACACCTTC.